This T cell receptor (beta chain) was found in a study of blood T cells in healthy people across ages. Primed by a sample-barcoded 5' primer and a J-beta primer mix, a second PCR proceeded for about 7 to 11 cycles. Each CDR3 protein gets one entry after TCRdb re-called the 5' RACE reads with MiXCR. The sample includes some 290,000 distinct CDR3 sequences, 25% to 30% of them seen just once. Germline assignment: CDR1 KGHDR and CDR2 SFDVKD. The V end lost 1 base, the J end lost 9 bases, and 13 bases lay between the germline ends. There are 14 residues in the CDR3. The chain uses TRBV24-1 and TRBJ2-3, with D hard to call. Sequencing was done on a sample of blood. The sequence was obtained from a woman aged 70-85 years in good health. This chain's CDR3 is CATSDFNSAGTQYF. The CDR3 coding sequence is TGTGCCACCAGTGATTTCAACAGCGCTGGCACGCAGTATTTT.